This T cell receptor beta chain was captured by sequencing in a study of OX40 agonist ivuxolimab in advanced cancers. For the wider study: The costimulatory receptor OX40 (CD134) was targeted by ivuxolimab, a fully human IgG2 agonistic monoclonal antibody. The paper covers the monotherapy dose-escalation part of the phase I ivuxolimab trial, which included N = 52 patients. The purpose of peripheral TCRbeta sequencing was to test whether ivuxolimab changed TCR sequence diversity and led to clonal T-cell expansion. Patients were allowed to have had prior anti-PD-1, anti-PD-L1 or anti-CTLA-4 therapy, and around two fifths of the dose-escalation patients had been treated with checkpoint inhibitors. In the dose-escalation cohort, roughly 80% of patients were male, and the mean age was around 60 years, with a range of roughly 20 to 80. Partial responses were achieved by three dose-escalation patients, of whom one had hepatocellular carcinoma and two had cutaneous melanoma. Intravenous ivuxolimab was administered to patients every 2 weeks at six dose levels: 0.01, 0.1, 0.3, 1.5, 3 and 10 mg/kg. Among the approximately 50 dose-escalation patients, around 20 had hepatocellular carcinoma, about 15 melanoma, 9 renal cell carcinoma and 9 head and neck cancer.

The junction shows trimming of 8 bases on V and 8 bases on J, plus 12 bases between the germline ends. The germline V gene gives CDR1 as MNHEY and CDR2 as SVGAGI. From the cysteine through the phenylalanine, the CDR3 covers 11 amino acids. Of the read, only the CDR3 DNA is kept; its 33 bases are in frame from base 1. The trial excluded patients who had a history of autoimmune disease or were on systemic immunosuppression. Peripheral blood for TCR sequencing was collected from all dose cohorts at baseline, on cycle 4 day 1, and on cycle 7 day 1. The samples were taken from a phase I, first-in-human, multicenter, open-label dose-escalation trial of ivuxolimab. The trial enrolled adults with locally advanced or metastatic head and neck squamous cell, hepatocellular, melanoma or renal cell carcinoma. CD4+ and CD8+ T cells were sorted separately from peripheral blood before TCR sequencing. For sequencing of the TCRbeta CDR3 region, genomic DNA was extracted from the sorted cells. TCRbeta CDR3 regions were sequenced using the immunoSEQ Assay. TCRdb took this table from immuneACCESS and kept in-frame rearrangements with V and J called. Such tables lack part of the clones; where checked against another copy, unresolved V genes explain under half of the gap, and the rest is unexplained. Present in this sample are about 69,000 clones, about nine tenths of which were seen just once. About 14% of the sample comes from the top ten.

Comment on this clone: The clone's antigen remains unknown. No base qualities exist here, and no much larger clone lies one base off it.

Study-wide conclusions, independent of this receptor: Which antigens the clonally expanded peripheral T cells were specific for was not determined. In partial responders in the 0.1-3.0 mg/kg groups, normalized peripheral clonal expansion was found to be among the lowest, especially among CD8+ T cells. At doses from 0.1 to 3.0 mg/kg, clonal expansion was seen in both CD4+ and CD8+ blood T cells between baseline and week 6. Low levels of normalized T-cell clonal expansion were also shown by some nonresponding patients. After ivuxolimab, expanded clones were on average more numerous among CD8+ T cells than among CD4+ T cells.

This TCR was sampled from an adult with an advanced solid tumor such as melanoma, head and neck, liver or kidney cancer. The source material was CD4+ or CD8+ T cells sorted from blood, sampled in a trial of the OX40 agonist ivuxolimab. Recombination connected TRBV6-5 to TRBJ1-1; the D gene is unclear. The nucleotide sequence reads TGTGCCAGCTACAACGGAGAGGAAGCTTTCTTT. It specifies CASYNGEEAFF.